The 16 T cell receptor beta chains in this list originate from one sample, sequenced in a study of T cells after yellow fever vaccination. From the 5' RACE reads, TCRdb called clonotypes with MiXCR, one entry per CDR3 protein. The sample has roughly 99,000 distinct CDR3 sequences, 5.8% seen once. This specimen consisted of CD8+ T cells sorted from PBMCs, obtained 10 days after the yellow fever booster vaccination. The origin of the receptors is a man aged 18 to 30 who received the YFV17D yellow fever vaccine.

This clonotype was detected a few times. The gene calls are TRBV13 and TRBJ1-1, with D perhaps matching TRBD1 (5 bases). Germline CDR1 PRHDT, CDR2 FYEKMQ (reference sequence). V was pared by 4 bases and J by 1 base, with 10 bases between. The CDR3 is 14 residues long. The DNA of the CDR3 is TGTGCCAGCAGCTACCAGGGATCGAACACTGAAGCTTTCTTT. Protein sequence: CASSYQGSNTEAFF.

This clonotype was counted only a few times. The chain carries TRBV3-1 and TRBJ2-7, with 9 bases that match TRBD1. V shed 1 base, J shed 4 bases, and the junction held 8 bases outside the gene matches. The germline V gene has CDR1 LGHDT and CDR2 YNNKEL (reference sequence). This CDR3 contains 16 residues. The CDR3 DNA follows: TGTGCCAGCAGCCAAGGGGGTGGACAGGGGAAATACGAGCAGTACTTC. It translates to CASSQGGGQGKYEQYF.

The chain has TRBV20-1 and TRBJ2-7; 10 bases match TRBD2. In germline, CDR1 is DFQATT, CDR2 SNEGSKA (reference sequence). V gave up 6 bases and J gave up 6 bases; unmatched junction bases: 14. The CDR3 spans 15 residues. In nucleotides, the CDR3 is TGCAGTGCACGCCAAAAGAGCGGGGGGGCCTTCGAGCAGTACGTC. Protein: CSARQKSGGAFEQYV.

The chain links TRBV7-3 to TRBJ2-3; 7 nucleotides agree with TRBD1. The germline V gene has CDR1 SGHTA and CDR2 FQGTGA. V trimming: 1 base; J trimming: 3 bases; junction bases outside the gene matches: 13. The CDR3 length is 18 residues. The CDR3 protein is CASSLNPLTGTETDTQYF. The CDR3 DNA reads TGTGCCAGCAGCTTAAATCCGTTAACCGGGACAGAAACAGATACGCAGTATTTT.

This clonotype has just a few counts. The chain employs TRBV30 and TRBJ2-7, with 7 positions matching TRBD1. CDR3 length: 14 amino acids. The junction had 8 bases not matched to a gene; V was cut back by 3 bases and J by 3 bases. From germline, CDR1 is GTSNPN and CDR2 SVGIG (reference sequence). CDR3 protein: CAWSVSGGFYEQYF. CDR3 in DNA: TGTGCCTGGAGCGTGTCAGGGGGATTCTACGAGCAGTACTTC.

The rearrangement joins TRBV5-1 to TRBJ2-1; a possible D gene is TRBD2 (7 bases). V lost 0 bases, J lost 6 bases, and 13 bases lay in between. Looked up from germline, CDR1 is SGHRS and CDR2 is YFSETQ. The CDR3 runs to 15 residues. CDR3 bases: TGCGCCAGCAGCTTGGGTCGGGGGGCCCTCAATGAGCAGTTCTTC. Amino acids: CASSLGRGALNEQFF.

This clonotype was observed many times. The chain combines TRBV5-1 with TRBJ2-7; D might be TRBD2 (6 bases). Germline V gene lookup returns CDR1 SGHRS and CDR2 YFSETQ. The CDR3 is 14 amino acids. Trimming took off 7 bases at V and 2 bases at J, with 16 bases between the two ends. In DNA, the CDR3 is TGCGCCAGCGGGGGGTTGATGGCACCCTACGAGCAGTACTTC. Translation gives CASGGLMAPYEQYF.

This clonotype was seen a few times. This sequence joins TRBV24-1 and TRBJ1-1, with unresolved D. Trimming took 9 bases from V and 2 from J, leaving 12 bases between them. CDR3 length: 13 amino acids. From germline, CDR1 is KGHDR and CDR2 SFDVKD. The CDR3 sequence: CATQTWENTEAFF. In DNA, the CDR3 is TGTGCCACCCAAACATGGGAAAACACTGAAGCTTTCTTT.

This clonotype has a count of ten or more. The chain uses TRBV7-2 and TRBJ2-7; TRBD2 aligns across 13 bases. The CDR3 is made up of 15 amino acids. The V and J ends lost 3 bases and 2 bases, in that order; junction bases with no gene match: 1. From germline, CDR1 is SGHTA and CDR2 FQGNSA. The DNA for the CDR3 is TGTGCCAGCAGCTTTACTAGCGGGGGGGCCTACGAGCAGTACGTC. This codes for CASSFTSGGAYEQYV.

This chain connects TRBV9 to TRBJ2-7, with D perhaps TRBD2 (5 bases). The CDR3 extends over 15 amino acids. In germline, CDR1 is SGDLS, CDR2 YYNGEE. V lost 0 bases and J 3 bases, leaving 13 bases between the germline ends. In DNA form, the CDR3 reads TGTGCCAGCAGCGTAGCTTCCGGGAACCACTACGAGCAGTACTTC. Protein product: CASSVASGNHYEQYF. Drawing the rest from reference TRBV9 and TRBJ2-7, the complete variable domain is DSGVTQTPKHLITATGQRVTLRCSPRSGDLSVYWYQQSLDQGLQFLIQYYNGEERAKGNILERFSAQQFPDLHSELNLSSLELGDSALYFCASSVASGNHYEQYFGPGTRLTVT.

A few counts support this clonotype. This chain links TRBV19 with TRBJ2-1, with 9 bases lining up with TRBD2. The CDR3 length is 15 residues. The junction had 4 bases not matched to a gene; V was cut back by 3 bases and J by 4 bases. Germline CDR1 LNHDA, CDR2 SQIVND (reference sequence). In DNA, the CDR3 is TGTGCCAGTAGTATTTCTAGCGGGGTATACAATGAGCAGTTCTTC. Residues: CASSISSGVYNEQFF.

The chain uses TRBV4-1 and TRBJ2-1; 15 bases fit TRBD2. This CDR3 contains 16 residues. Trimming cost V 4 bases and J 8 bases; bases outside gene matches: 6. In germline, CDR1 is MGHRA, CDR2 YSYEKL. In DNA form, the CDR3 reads TGCGCCAGCAGCCTGAGGACTAGCGGGGGGGCCTATGAGCAGTTCTTC. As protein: CASSLRTSGGAYEQFF.

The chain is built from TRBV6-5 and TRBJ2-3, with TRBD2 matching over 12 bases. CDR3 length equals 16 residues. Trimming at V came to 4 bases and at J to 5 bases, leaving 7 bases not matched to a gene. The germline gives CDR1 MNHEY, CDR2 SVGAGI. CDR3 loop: CASSSRLAGELDTQYF. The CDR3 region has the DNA TGTGCCAGCAGTTCCAGACTAGCGGGGGAGTTAGATACGCAGTATTTT.

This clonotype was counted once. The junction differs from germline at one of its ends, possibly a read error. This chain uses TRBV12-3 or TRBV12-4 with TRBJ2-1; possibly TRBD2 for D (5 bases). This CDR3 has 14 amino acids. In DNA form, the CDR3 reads TGTGCAAGCAGGTCGCAAGGCACGGGGAATGAGCAGTTCTTC. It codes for CASRSQGTGNEQFF.

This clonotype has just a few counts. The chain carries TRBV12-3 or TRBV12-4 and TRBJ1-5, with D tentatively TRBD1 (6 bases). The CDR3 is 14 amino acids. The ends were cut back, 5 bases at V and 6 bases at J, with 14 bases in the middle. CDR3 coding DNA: TGTGCCAGCAGTCGCACAGGGCCAAGTCAGCCCCAGCATTTT. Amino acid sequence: CASSRTGPSQPQHF.

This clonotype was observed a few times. The CDR3 region is CASSSLLSSYNEQFF. CDR3 DNA: TGTGCCAGCAGTTCCCTTTTGAGCTCCTACAATGAGCAGTTCTTC. V is TRBV27 and J is TRBJ2-1; D uncertain. Trimming took off 4 bases at V and 0 bases at J, with 10 bases between the two ends. Germline V CDR1 and CDR2: MNHEY, SMNVEV (reference sequence). The CDR3 totals 15 residues.